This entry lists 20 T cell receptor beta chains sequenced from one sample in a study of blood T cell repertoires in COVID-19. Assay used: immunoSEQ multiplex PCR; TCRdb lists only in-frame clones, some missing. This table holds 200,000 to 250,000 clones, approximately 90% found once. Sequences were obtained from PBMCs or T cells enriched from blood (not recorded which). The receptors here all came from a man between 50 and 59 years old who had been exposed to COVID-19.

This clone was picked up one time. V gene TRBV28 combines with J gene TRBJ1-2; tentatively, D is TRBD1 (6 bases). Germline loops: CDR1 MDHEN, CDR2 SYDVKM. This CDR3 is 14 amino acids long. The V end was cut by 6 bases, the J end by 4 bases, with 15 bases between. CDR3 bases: TGTGCCAGCAGCCGACAGGACGCCTCCTATGGCTACACCTTC. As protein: CASSRQDASYGYTF.

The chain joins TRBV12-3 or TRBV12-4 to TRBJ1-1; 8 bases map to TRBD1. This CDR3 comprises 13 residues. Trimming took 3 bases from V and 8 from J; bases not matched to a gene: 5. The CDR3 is CASSFDRGNEAFF. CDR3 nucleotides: TGTGCCAGCAGTTTCGACAGGGGAAACGAAGCTTTCTTT.

CDR3 sequence reads: CASSLAQGDEKLFF. DNA for the CDR3: TGCGCCAGCAGCTTGGCCCAAGGGGATGAAAAACTGTTTTTT. V gene TRBV5-1 combines with J gene TRBJ1-4, with D perhaps TRBD1 (5 bases). Germline V CDR1 and CDR2: SGHRS, YFSETQ. The V end was cut by 0 bases, the J end by 6 bases, with 9 bases between. CDR3 length: 14 residues.

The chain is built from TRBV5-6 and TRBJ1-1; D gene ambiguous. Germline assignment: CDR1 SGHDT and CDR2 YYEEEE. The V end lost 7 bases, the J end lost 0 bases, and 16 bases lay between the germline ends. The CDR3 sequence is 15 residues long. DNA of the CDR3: TGTGCCAGCGTCCCCCGGTTGACTATGAACACTGAAGCTTTCTTT. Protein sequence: CASVPRLTMNTEAFF.

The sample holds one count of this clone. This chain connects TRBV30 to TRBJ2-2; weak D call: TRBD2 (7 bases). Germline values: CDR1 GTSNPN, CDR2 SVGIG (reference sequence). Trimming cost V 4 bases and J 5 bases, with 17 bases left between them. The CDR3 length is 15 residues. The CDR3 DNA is TGTGCCTGGATCCGGGGGGCGGGGTGGACCGGGGAGCTGTTTTTT. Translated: CAWIRGAGWTGELFF.

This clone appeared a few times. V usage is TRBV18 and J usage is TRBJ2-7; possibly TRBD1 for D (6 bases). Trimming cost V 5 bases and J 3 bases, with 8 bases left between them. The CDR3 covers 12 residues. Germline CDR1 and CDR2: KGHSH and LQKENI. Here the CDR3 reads CASSSDSYEQYF. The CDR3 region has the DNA TGTGCCAGCTCATCGGACAGCTACGAGCAGTACTTC.

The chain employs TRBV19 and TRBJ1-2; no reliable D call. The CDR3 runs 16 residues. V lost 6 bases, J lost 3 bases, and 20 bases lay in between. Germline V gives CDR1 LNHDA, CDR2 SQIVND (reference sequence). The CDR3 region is CASSHNPRGGDYGYTF. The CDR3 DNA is TGTGCCAGTAGCCATAACCCGAGAGGTGGTGACTATGGCTACACCTTC.

The CDR3 protein is CASRRGPTAGELFF. CDR3 nucleotide sequence: TGTGCCAGCAGGCGGGGGCCTACTGCCGGGGAGCTGTTTTTT. The chain is built from TRBV14 and TRBJ2-2; D might be TRBD2 (7 bases). The germline V gene encodes CDR1 SGHDN and CDR2 FVKESK. The V end was cut by 6 bases, the J end by 6 bases, with 14 bases between. The CDR3 loop spans 14 amino acids.

In nucleotides, the CDR3 is TGTGCCAGCAGCTCCCCGGGACATCCAAACGGCTATGGCTACACCTTC. Protein sequence: CASSSPGHPNGYGYTF. The V call is TRBV28, the J call TRBJ1-2; D might be TRBD1 (6 bases). The V end lost 6 bases, the J end lost 4 bases, and 21 bases lay between the germline ends. CDR3 length: 16 residues. Germline V gene lookup returns CDR1 MDHEN and CDR2 SYDVKM.

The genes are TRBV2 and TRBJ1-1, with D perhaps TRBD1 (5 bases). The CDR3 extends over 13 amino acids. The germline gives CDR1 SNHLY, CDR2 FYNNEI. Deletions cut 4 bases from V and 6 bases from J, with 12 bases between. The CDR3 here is CASSAAGRAEAFF. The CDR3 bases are TGTGCCAGCAGTGCAGCAGGCAGGGCTGAAGCTTTCTTT. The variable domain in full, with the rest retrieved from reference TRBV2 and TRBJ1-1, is EPEVTQTPSHQVTQMGQEVILRCVPISNHLYFYWYRQILGQKVEFLVSFYNNEISEKSEIFDDQFSVERPDGSNFTLKIRSTKLEDSAMYFCASSAAGRAEAFFGQGTRLTVV.

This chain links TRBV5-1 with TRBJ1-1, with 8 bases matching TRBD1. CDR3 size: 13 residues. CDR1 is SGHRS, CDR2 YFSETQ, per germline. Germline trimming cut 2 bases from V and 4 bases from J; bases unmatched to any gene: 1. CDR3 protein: CASSFDRGTEAFF. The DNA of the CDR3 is TGCGCCAGCAGCTTCGACAGGGGCACTGAAGCTTTCTTT. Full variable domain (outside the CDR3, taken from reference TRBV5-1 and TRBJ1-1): KAGVTQTPRYLIKTRGQQVTLSCSPISGHRSVSWYQQTPGQGLQFLFEYFSETQRNKGNFPGRFSGRQFSNSRSEMNVSTLELGDSALYLCASSFDRGTEAFFGQGTRLTVV.

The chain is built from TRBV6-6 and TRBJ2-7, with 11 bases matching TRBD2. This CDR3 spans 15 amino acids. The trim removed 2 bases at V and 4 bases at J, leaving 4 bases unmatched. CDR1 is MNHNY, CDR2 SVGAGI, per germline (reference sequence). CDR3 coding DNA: TGTGCCAGCAGTTACGGGGCTAGCGGGGGGTACGAGCAGTACTTC. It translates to CASSYGASGGYEQYF.

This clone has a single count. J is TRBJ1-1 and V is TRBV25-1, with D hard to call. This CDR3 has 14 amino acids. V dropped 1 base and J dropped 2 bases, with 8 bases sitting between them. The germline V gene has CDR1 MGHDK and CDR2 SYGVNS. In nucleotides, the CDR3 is TGTGCCAGCAGTGAATGGCGGGATAACACTGAAGCTTTCTTT. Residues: CASSEWRDNTEAFF.

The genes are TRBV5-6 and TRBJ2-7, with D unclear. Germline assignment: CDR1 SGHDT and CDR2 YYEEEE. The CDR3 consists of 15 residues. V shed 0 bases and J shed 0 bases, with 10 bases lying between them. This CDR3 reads CASSLGFRSSYEQYV. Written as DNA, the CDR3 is TGTGCCAGCAGCTTGGGGTTTAGGAGCTCCTACGAGCAGTACGTC.

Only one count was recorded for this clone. Here the CDR3 DNA reads TGTGCCAGCAGCAAACAGACAAACTATGGCTACACCTTC. The encoded protein is CASSKQTNYGYTF. The rearrangement uses TRBV11-2 and TRBJ1-2; D remains ambiguous. In germline, CDR1 is SGHAT, CDR2 FQNNGV. V lost 5 bases and J lost 2, with 9 bases in between. The CDR3 runs 13 residues.

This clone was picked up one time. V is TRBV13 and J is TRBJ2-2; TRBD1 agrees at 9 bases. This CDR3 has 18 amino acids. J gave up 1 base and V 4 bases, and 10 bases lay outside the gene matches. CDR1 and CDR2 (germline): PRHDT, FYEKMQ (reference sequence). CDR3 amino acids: CASSSRSDRGLNTGELFF. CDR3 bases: TGTGCCAGCAGCTCCCGATCGGACAGGGGTCTGAACACCGGGGAGCTGTTTTTT.

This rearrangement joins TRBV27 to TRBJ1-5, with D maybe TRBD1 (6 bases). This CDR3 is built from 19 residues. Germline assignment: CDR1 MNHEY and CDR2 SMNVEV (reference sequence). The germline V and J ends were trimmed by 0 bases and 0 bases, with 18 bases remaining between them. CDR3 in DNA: TGTGCCAGCAGTTTATCAGGCAGGGGAACGGTTGGTAGCAATCAGCCCCAGCATTTT. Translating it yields CASSLSGRGTVGSNQPQHF.

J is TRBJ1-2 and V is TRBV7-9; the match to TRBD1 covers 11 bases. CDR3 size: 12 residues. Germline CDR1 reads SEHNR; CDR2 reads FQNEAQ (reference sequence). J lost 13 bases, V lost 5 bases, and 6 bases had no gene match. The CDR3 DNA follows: TGTGCCAGCAGCGACGGACAGGGGGCGGTCACCTTC. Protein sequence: CASSDGQGAVTF.

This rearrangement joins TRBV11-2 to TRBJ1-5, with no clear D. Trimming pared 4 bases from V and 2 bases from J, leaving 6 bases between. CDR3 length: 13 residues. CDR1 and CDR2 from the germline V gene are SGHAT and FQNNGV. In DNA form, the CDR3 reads TGTGCCAGCAGCTCCATAGGCAATCAGCCCCAGCATTTT. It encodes CASSSIGNQPQHF.

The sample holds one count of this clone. The CDR3 loop is CASSFPGTGSWGYTF. CDR3 nucleotide sequence: TGTGCCAGCAGCTTCCCCGGGACAGGCTCCTGGGGCTACACCTTC. This rearrangement joins TRBV7-2 to TRBJ1-2, with 8 bases that match TRBD1. Germline CDR1 reads SGHTA; CDR2 reads FQGNSA. V was pared by 3 bases and J by 8 bases, with 11 bases of the junction left unmatched. CDR3 length: 15 residues.